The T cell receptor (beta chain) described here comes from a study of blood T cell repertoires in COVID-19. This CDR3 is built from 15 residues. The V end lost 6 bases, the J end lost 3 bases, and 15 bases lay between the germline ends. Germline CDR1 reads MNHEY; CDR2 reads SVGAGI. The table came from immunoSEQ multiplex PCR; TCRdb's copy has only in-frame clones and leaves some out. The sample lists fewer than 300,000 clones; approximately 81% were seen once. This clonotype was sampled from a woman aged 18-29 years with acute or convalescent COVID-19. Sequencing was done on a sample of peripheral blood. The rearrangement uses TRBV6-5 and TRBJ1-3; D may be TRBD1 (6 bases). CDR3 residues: CASSGQTRHGNTIYF. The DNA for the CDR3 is TGTGCCAGCAGCGGACAGACCCGCCATGGAAACACCATATATTTT.